These T cell receptor beta chains were read from a single sample in a study of control samples from healthy donors and cancer patients. Assay: immunoSEQ multiplex PCR; the TCRdb copy retains only in-frame clones and omits some. The table includes 120,000 to 150,000 clones, less than 95% detected once. Sequencing input: blood. The origin of the receptors is a man between 18 and 35 years old in good health. CDR3s include the opening cysteine and the closing phenylalanine or tryptophan. The order of the fields is CDR3 length, V gene, J gene, clone size, D gene, CDR3 DNA, CDR3 protein. The D gene is left open where the match is weak. Some rows mark clone size as missing; the rest say once, few, many or name a class of expanded clone.

16,TRBV22-1,TRBJ1-3,once,-,TGTCCTGGGAGCGCACGGGGACCAGACACTGGAAACACCATATATTTT,CPGSARGPDTGNTIYF
15,TRBV5-1,TRBJ2-6,-,-,TGCGCCAGCAGCTTGGGTGACTTACGACCCAACGTCCTGACTTTC,CASSLGDLRPNVLTF
14,TRBV28,TRBJ1-4,-,-,TGTGCCAGCAGTTTCACCGACAGTGGTGAAAAACTGTTTTTT,CASSFTDSGEKLFF
15,TRBV27,TRBJ2-2,-,-,TGTGCCAGCAGTTACACCAGGGGTCGGGACGGGGAGCTGTTTTTT,CASSYTRGRDGELFF
14,TRBV6-5,TRBJ2-7,-,-,TGTGCCAGCAGTCCGACCGAGATACCCTACGAGCAGTACTTC,CASSPTEIPYEQYF
15,TRBV7-9,TRBJ2-5,-,TRBD2,TGTGCCAGCAGCTTATTATTAGCGGGTCAAGAGACCCAGTACTTC,CASSLLLAGQETQYF
14,TRBV7-3,TRBJ1-2,-,-,TGTGCCAGCAGCTCCAAGACAGAAGGGAATGGCTACACCTTC,CASSSKTEGNGYTF
17,TRBV4-3,TRBJ2-7,once,TRBD1,TGCGCCAGCAGCCAAGAAATAGTTGGGACAGGGATTCTCGAGCAGTACTTC,CASSQEIVGTGILEQYF
14,TRBV18,TRBJ2-5,-,TRBD1,TGTGCCAGCTCACCACAAGGGGGCCGTGAGACCCAGTACTTC,CASSPQGGRETQYF
15,TRBV7-2,TRBJ1-2,-,TRBD1,TGTGCCAGCAGCACCGGACAGGGAGGGCTCTATGGCTACACCTTC,CASSTGQGGLYGYTF
12,TRBV2,TRBJ1-5,-,-,TGTGCCAGCCGTATGGGGGAACAGCCCCAGCATTTT,CASRMGEQPQHF
16,TRBV2,TRBJ1-5,-,-,TGTGCCAGCAGCGGACAGAATTTTGGTGGAGCTCAGCCCCAGCATTTT,CASSGQNFGGAQPQHF
12,TRBV29-1,TRBJ2-1,-,TRBD2,TGCAGCGTGGGACTAGCCTACAATGAGCAGTTCTTC,CSVGLAYNEQFF
14,TRBV18,TRBJ2-6,-,-,TGTGCCAGCTCACCGTTCTCCGGGGCCAACGTCCTGACTTTC,CASSPFSGANVLTF
13,TRBV29-1,TRBJ1-5,-,TRBD1,TGCAGCGCCGGACAGGGGATCAATCAGCCCCAGCATTTT,CSAGQGINQPQHF
15,TRBV28,TRBJ1-3,-,-,TGTGCCAGCGGGGTAGGGGGTCGCTCTGGAAACACCATATATTTT,CASGVGGRSGNTIYF
14,TRBV12-5,TRBJ1-1,-,-,TGTGCTAGTGGTTGGGGAGGGAGGAACACTGAAGCTTTCTTT,CASGWGGRNTEAFF
17,TRBV5-5,TRBJ1-2,-,TRBD1,TGTGCCAGCAGCTCCAGCCCGGGAAGGGACAGGGGTTATGGCTACACCTTC,CASSSSPGRDRGYGYTF
14,TRBV3-1/TRBV3-2,TRBJ1-4,-,-,TGTGCCAGCAGCCAGAACGGGGATAATGAAAAACTGTTTTTT,CASSQNGDNEKLFF
16,TRBV28,TRBJ2-7,-,TRBD1,TGTGCCAGCAGTTCCCCGGGGACAGCGAGCTCCTACGAGCAGTACTTC,CASSSPGTASSYEQYF
13,TRBV19,TRBJ2-3,-,-,TGTGCCAGTAGCCGAGACTCTACAGATACGCAGTATTTT,CASSRDSTDTQYF
13,TRBV30,TRBJ2-7,-,TRBD1,TGTGCCGGGCACAGGGGGTCGGTTTACGAGCAGTACTTC,CAGHRGSVYEQYF
16,TRBV28,TRBJ2-2,-,TRBD1,TGTGCCAGCAGTTGGAGGGGACAGGGGATAACCGGGGAGCTGTTTTTT,CASSWRGQGITGELFF
15,TRBV25-1,TRBJ2-7,-,TRBD1,TGTGCCAGCAGTGAATGGGGACAGGGAACAAACGAGCAGTACTTC,CASSEWGQGTNEQYF
12,TRBV6-2/TRBV6-3,TRBJ1-2,once,-,TGTGCCAGCAGTTACTCGAACTATGGCTACACCTTC,CASSYSNYGYTF
12,TRBV29-1,TRBJ1-2,-,-,TGCAGCGTTCAGGGAGCTAACTATGGCTACACCTTC,CSVQGANYGYTF
13,TRBV3-1/TRBV3-2,TRBJ1-1,-,-,TGTGCCAGCACCACCTCGGGGAACACTGAAGCTTTCTTT,CASTTSGNTEAFF
14,TRBV5-1,TRBJ1-6,-,-,TGCGCCAGCAAACTACAGGCCGATAATTCACCCCTCCACTTT,CASKLQADNSPLHF
16,TRBV5-1,TRBJ2-2,-,TRBD1,TGCGCCAGCAGCTTGGTTCGTCCAGGGGGCCTCGGGGAGCTGTTTTTT,CASSLVRPGGLGELFF
21,TRBV29-1,TRBJ2-1,-,TRBD2,TGCAGCGGCGTAGGAGAGGTGGCTAGCGGGGGTCCTAGTAGATCCTACAATGAGCAGTTCTTC,CSGVGEVASGGPSRSYNEQFF
14,TRBV28,TRBJ1-3,-,-,TGTGCCAGCAGTTTAGGGGGAATTGGAAACACCATATATTTT,CASSLGGIGNTIYF
16,TRBV19,TRBJ1-2,few,TRBD1,TGTGCCAGTAGTACCGGGACAGGGGGCGCAGGGTATGGCTACACCTTC,CASSTGTGGAGYGYTF
14,TRBV5-6,TRBJ2-5,-,-,TGTGCCAGCACCCCGCTGGGGGCAGGGGAGACCCAGTACTTC,CASTPLGAGETQYF
18,TRBV9,TRBJ1-2,-,TRBD1,TGTGCCAGCAGCGTCGGGACAGGGATGTCAATAGGTGGCTATGGCTACACCTTC,CASSVGTGMSIGGYGYTF
12,TRBV30,TRBJ1-1,-,-,TGTGCCTGGAGTGTCGTAGGCACTGAAGCTTTCTTT,CAWSVVGTEAFF
15,TRBV5-1,TRBJ1-2,-,TRBD1,TGCGCCAGCAGCCCGGGGACAGGGGGCGCGCATGGCTACACCTTC,CASSPGTGGAHGYTF
13,TRBV28,TRBJ1-2,-,TRBD1,TGTGCCAGCAGTCCACCCCAGGGGGATGGCTACACCTTC,CASSPPQGDGYTF